The sequence of this T cell receptor (beta chain) was determined in a study of T cells in tuberculosis. As for the study in general: This South African cohort compared adolescents with or without latent tuberculosis against adults with active tuberculosis.

General study results and limits: Shorter CDR3-alpha in active tuberculosis partly drove smaller distances. GMM-specific TCRs were nearer to active tuberculosis alpha repertoires, suggesting expansion.

To note about this clone: The antigen is unknown.

CDR1 is SGHVS and CDR2 is FNYEAQ in the germline V gene. V lost 0 bases to trimming and J lost 0 bases, with 8 bases between them. The length of the CDR3 is 16 residues. Profiled with immunoSEQ multiplex PCR; TCRdb holds only in-frame clones, not every one. The sample contains 25,000 to 35,000 clones, approximately 93% of which appear only once. The sequence was obtained from a donor between 10 and 29 years old with latent tuberculosis or without tuberculosis infection. V is TRBV7-6 and J is TRBJ2-2, with D possibly TRBD1 on 6 matching bases. The sequencing sample was made of PBMCs. CDR3 in amino acids: CASSLAGQPNTGELFF. CDR3 DNA: TGTGCCAGCAGCTTAGCTGGACAGCCGAACACCGGGGAGCTGTTTTTT.